These 23 T cell receptor beta chains were all obtained from the same sample, sequenced in a study of shared clonotypes between healthy human individuals. Profiling relied on immunoSEQ multiplex PCR, and the TCRdb table lists in-frame clones only, not all of them. The sample records around 480,000 clones, nearly 80% being singletons. The sequencing input was PBMCs. These receptors were collected from a woman aged 40 to 55 in good health. Some clones in this sample may be carry-over from other donors' samples.

The chain combines TRBV28 with TRBJ2-3; D is undetermined. The CDR3 spans 12 residues. Germline V gene lookup returns CDR1 MDHEN and CDR2 SYDVKM. V was pared by 6 bases and J by 2 bases, with 6 bases between. CDR3 protein: CASSPDTDTQYF. The CDR3 DNA reads TGTGCCAGCAGCCCTGACACAGATACGCAGTATTTT.

The chain employs TRBV13 and TRBJ2-1; 7 positions agree with TRBD2. Trimming at V came to 8 bases and at J to 5 bases, leaving 6 bases not matched to a gene. CDR3 length equals 13 residues. Looked up from germline, CDR1 is PRHDT and CDR2 is FYEKMQ (reference sequence). The CDR3 region is CASRSGINNEQFF. As DNA, the CDR3 is TGTGCCAGCCGAAGCGGGATCAACAATGAGCAGTTCTTC. The variable domain in full, with the rest retrieved from reference TRBV13 and TRBJ2-1, is AAGVIQSPRHLIKEKRETATLKCYPIPRHDTVYWYQQGPGQDPQFLISFYEKMQSDKGSIPDRFSAQQFSDYHSELNMSSLELGDSALYFCASRSGINNEQFFGPGTRLTVL.

The chain recombines TRBV2 with TRBJ2-3; 9 bases match TRBD2. Germline CDR1 SNHLY, CDR2 FYNNEI. Trimming removed 5 bases from V and 1 base from J; junction bases left unmatched: 1. This CDR3 comprises 14 residues. In nucleotides, the CDR3 is TGTGCCAGCAGTTGGACTAGCGGCACAGATACGCAGTATTTT. It yields the protein CASSWTSGTDTQYF.

The chain uses TRBV5-4 and TRBJ2-3; D may be TRBD2 (5 bases). Germline-derived CDR1 and CDR2 are SGHNT and YYREEE (reference sequence). The CDR3 has 16 amino acids. Trimming cost V 0 bases and J 2 bases, with 13 bases left between them. This CDR3 reads CASSLAGGRATDTQYF. CDR3 coding DNA: TGTGCCAGCAGCTTGGCGGGTGGGAGAGCCACAGATACGCAGTATTTT.

This clone was detected only a few times. This sequence joins TRBV19 and TRBJ1-5; the D is unclear. The CDR3 runs 13 residues. Per the germline V gene, CDR1 is LNHDA and CDR2 is SQIVND (reference sequence). The V end lost 2 bases, the J end lost 5 bases, and 7 bases lay between the germline ends. In nucleotides, the CDR3 is TGTGCCAGTAGTATATCGGTTTATCAGCCCCAGCATTTT. It is translated as CASSISVYQPQHF. Full variable domain (remainder filled in from reference TRBV19 and TRBJ1-5): DGGITQSPKYLFRKEGQNVTLSCEQNLNHDAMYWYRQDPGQGLRLIYYSQIVNDFQKGDIAEGYSVSREKKESFPLTVTSAQKNPTAFYLCASSISVYQPQHFGDGTRLSIL.

This chain uses TRBV4-1 with TRBJ2-1, with a weak D call TRBD1 (6 bases). The CDR3 contains 16 residues. V lost 4 bases to trimming and J lost 0 bases, with 13 bases between them. CDR1 is MGHRA and CDR2 is YSYEKL in the germline V gene. The CDR3 coding sequence is TGCGCCAGCAGCCCGAGACAGGAAAGCTCCTACAATGAGCAGTTCTTC. Translating it yields CASSPRQESSYNEQFF.

The chain has TRBV2 and TRBJ2-4; D gene unclear. The CDR3 is 15 residues long. Looked up from germline, CDR1 is SNHLY and CDR2 is FYNNEI. Trimming took 1 base from V and 6 from J, leaving 13 bases between them. CDR3 residues: CASSEEVGYGNIQYF. The CDR3 region has the DNA TGTGCCAGCAGTGAAGAGGTGGGGTACGGAAACATTCAGTACTTC. The variable domain in full, with the rest retrieved from reference TRBV2 and TRBJ2-4, is EPEVTQTPSHQVTQMGQEVILRCVPISNHLYFYWYRQILGQKVEFLVSFYNNEISEKSEIFDDQFSVERPDGSNFTLKIRSTKLEDSAMYFCASSEEVGYGNIQYFGAGTRLSVL.

The chain has TRBV7-9 and TRBJ2-1; 9 nucleotides agree with TRBD2. Trimming cost V 5 bases and J 4 bases; bases outside gene matches: 12. The CDR3 consists of 17 residues. CDR1 is SEHNR and CDR2 is FQNEAQ in the germline V gene (reference sequence). The CDR3 loop is CASSPMEASGVYNEQFF. The CDR3 DNA follows: TGTGCCAGCAGCCCAATGGAGGCTAGCGGGGTTTACAATGAGCAGTTCTTC.

The chain is built from TRBV5-1 and TRBJ2-7, with TRBD2 as a possible D gene (6 bases). This CDR3 is built from 12 residues. Germline CDR1 is SGHRS and CDR2 is YFSETQ. Trimming cost V 0 bases and J 9 bases, with 10 bases left between them. CDR3 in amino acids: CASSLEEGGQYF. The CDR3 region has the DNA TGCGCCAGCAGCTTGGAAGAGGGAGGGCAGTACTTC.

The rearrangement uses TRBV6-5 and TRBJ2-7; no firm D call. The CDR3 covers 14 residues. V lost 0 bases and J 1 base, leaving 7 bases between the germline ends. Per the germline V gene, CDR1 is MNHEY and CDR2 is SVGAGI. CDR3 DNA: TGTGCCAGCAGTTACTCACCCAGTTCCTACGAGCAGTACTTC. Amino acid sequence: CASSYSPSSYEQYF.

The chain has TRBV15 and TRBJ2-7; possibly TRBD2 for D (5 bases). The V gene's germline CDR1 is LNHNV and CDR2 YYDKDF (reference sequence). This CDR3 is 14 amino acids long. V was clipped by 1 base and J by 6 bases, with 13 bases between them. The CDR3 here is CATSRGGDLSEQYF. DNA for the CDR3: TGTGCCACCAGCAGAGGGGGAGATCTCAGCGAGCAGTACTTC.

This chain connects TRBV7-8 to TRBJ2-1, with 13 bases aligning to TRBD2. Per the germline V gene, CDR1 is SGHVS and CDR2 is FQNEAQ. This CDR3 contains 16 residues. The V and J ends lost 5 bases and 4 bases, in that order; junction bases with no gene match: 5. CDR3 sequence (DNA): TGTGCCAGCAGCCCCGGGACTAGCGGGGTATACAATGAGCAGTTCTTC. Its translation is CASSPGTSGVYNEQFF.

The chain links TRBV7-3 to TRBJ1-1, with D possibly being TRBD1 (6 bases). This CDR3 has 14 residues. V was pared by 4 bases and J by 0 bases, with 9 bases between. Germline V gene data show CDR1 as SGHTA and CDR2 as FQGTGA. The CDR3 here is CASSSGVMNTEAFF. CDR3 coding DNA: TGTGCCAGCAGCTCAGGGGTTATGAACACTGAAGCTTTCTTT.

This clone was found a few times. CDR3: CASGHPQYF. CDR3 nucleotides: TGTGCCAGCGGACATCCGCAGTATTTT. This chain links TRBV19 with TRBJ2-3; D possibly corresponds to TRBD1 (5 bases). The CDR3 has 9 amino acids. Per the germline V gene, CDR1 is LNHDA and CDR2 is SQIVND (reference sequence). Deletions cut 9 bases from V and 10 bases from J, with 8 bases between.

The CDR3 DNA sequence: TGTGCCAGCAGTTTATCCCGGACGTGGGGCTACGAGCAGTACTTC. Protein product: CASSLSRTWGYEQYF. J is TRBJ2-7 and V is TRBV28; no firm D call. V was trimmed by 1 base and J by 3 bases, leaving 13 bases between them. The germline gives CDR1 MDHEN, CDR2 SYDVKM. The CDR3 is 15 residues long. The whole variable domain, remainder taken from reference TRBV28 and TRBJ2-7, is DVKVTQSSRYLVKRTGEKVFLECVQDMDHENMFWYRQDPGLGLRLIYFSYDVKMKEKGDIPEGYSVSREKKERFSLILESASTNQTSMYLCASSLSRTWGYEQYFGPGTRLTVT.

The genes are TRBV19 and TRBJ2-7; 9 bases are a match to TRBD1. Germline CDR1 reads LNHDA; CDR2 reads SQIVND (reference sequence). The CDR3 is made up of 14 amino acids. The trim removed 6 bases at V and 2 bases at J, leaving 5 bases unmatched. CDR3 nucleotides: TGTGCCAGTAGGTCGGGACAGGGTACCTACGAGCAGTACTTC. Its translation is CASRSGQGTYEQYF.

The chain has TRBV28 and TRBJ1-2; a weak D match, TRBD1 (5 bases). V lost 10 bases to trimming and J lost 4 bases, with 13 bases between them. Germline loops: CDR1 MDHEN, CDR2 SYDVKM. This CDR3 contains 12 residues. The CDR3 loop is CATSGARYGYTF. The CDR3 DNA follows: TGTGCCACGTCCGGGGCTCGCTATGGCTACACCTTC.

V is TRBV7-9 and J is TRBJ1-1; D gene ambiguous. With 1 base removed from V and 4 bases from J, the gap between germline ends came to 4 bases. The CDR3 covers 12 residues. Germline loops: CDR1 SEHNR, CDR2 FQNEAQ (reference sequence). The DNA for the CDR3 is TGTGCCAGCAGCTTAGAACCCACTGAAGCTTTCTTT. Translated, it gives CASSLEPTEAFF.

The rearrangement uses TRBV6-1 and TRBJ2-5, with D possibly matching TRBD1 (5 bases). Trimming left V 3 bases short and J 1 base short, with 9 bases between. This CDR3 spans 14 amino acids. Germline CDR1 MNHNS, CDR2 SASEGT. The CDR3 bases are TGTGCCAGCAGTGATAACAGGATCCAAGAGACCCAGTACTTC. Its protein is CASSDNRIQETQYF.

The V and J genes are TRBV7-2 and TRBJ2-1; 9 bases match TRBD2. V dropped 1 base and J dropped 7; count of bases not matched to a gene: 8. The length of the CDR3 is 16 residues. Per germline, CDR1 SGHTA and CDR2 FQGNSA. The CDR3 sequence: CASSLDHTSGRNEQFF. The CDR3 DNA is TGTGCCAGCAGCTTAGACCACACTAGCGGGCGAAATGAGCAGTTCTTC. Based on the CDR3 plus reference TRBV7-2 and TRBJ2-1, the full variable domain is GAGVSQSPSNKVTEKGKDVELRCDPISGHTALYWYRQSLGQGLEFLIYFQGNSAPDKSGLPSDRFSAERTGGSVSTLTIQRTQQEDSAVYLCASSLDHTSGRNEQFFGPGTRLTVL.

This clone was detected a few times. Here the CDR3 reads CAGAGGPQPQHF. CDR3 coding DNA: TGTGCCGGGGCGGGGGGCCCTCAGCCCCAGCATTTT. The genes are TRBV30 and TRBJ1-5, with D possibly TRBD1 on 6 matching bases. The CDR3 is 12 amino acids. V gave up 8 bases and J gave up 6 bases, with 14 bases separating them. In germline, CDR1 is GTSNPN, CDR2 SVGIG (reference sequence). The full variable domain, in which reference TRBV30 and TRBJ1-5 provide the parts outside the CDR3, is SQTIHQWPATLVQPVGSPLSLECTVEGTSNPNLYWYRQAAGRGLQLLFYSVGIGQISSEVPQNLSASRPQDRQFILSSKKLLLSDSGFYLCAGAGGPQPQHFGDGTRLSIL.

This chain links TRBV11-1 with TRBJ2-1; no firm D call. The length of the CDR3 is 14 residues. CDR1 SGHAT and CDR2 FQDESV come from the germline V gene (reference sequence). The germline V and J ends were trimmed by 5 bases and 2 bases, with 10 bases remaining between them. The CDR3 protein is CASSPRTAYNEQFF. CDR3 in DNA: TGTGCCAGCAGCCCCCGGACGGCCTACAATGAGCAGTTCTTC.

J is TRBJ1-4 and V is TRBV28; D call uncertain. This CDR3 is 11 amino acids long. Deletions cut 3 bases from V and 8 bases from J, with 4 bases between. Germline CDR1 is MDHEN and CDR2 is SYDVKM. CDR3 sequence (DNA): TGTGCCAGCAGTTTTGGGGAAAAACTGTTTTTT. This sequence encodes CASSFGEKLFF.